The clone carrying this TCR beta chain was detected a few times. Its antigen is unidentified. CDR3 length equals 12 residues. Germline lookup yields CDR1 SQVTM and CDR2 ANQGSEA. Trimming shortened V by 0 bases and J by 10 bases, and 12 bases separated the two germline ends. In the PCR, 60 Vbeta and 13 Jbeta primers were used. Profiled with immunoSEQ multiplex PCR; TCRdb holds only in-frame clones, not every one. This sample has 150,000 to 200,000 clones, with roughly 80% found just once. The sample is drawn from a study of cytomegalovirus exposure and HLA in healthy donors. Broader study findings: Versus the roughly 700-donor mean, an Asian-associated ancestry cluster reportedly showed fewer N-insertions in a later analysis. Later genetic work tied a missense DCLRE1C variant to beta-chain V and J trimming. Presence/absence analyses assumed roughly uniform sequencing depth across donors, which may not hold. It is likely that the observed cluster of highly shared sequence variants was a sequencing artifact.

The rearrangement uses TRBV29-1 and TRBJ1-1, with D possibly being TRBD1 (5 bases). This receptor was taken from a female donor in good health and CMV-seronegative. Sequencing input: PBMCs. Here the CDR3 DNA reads TGCAGCGTTGAAGATCTTCGGGGGGGAGCTTTCTTT. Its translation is CSVEDLRGGAFF.